This T cell receptor (beta chain) was retrieved from a study of blood T cell repertoires in COVID-19. The overall study: The United States, Italy and Spain provided the acute and convalescent COVID-19 samples.

Assay: immunoSEQ multiplex PCR; the TCRdb copy retains only in-frame clones and omits some. The data show just over 650,000 clones, around 90% seen once. This CDR3 has 12 amino acids. The V gene lost 5 bases and the J gene lost 7 bases, with 11 bases spanning the gap. The TCR sequence derives from a woman aged 18-29 years with acute or convalescent COVID-19. Sequencing input: peripheral blood. V usage is TRBV12-3 or TRBV12-4 and J usage is TRBJ1-2, with D perhaps matching TRBD1 (5 bases). CDR3 in DNA: TGTGCCAGCAGTGTGGGGGGTTTTGGCTACACCTTC. It specifies CASSVGGFGYTF.